This note documents a single T cell receptor beta chain sequence. The data were produced by immunoSEQ multiplex PCR, yet TCRdb's version contains in-frame clones alone and is incomplete. This sample has roughly 50,000 clones, with around four fifths found just once. These data come from a study of radiotherapy plus CTLA-4 blockade in lung cancer. CDR1 is SGHAT and CDR2 is FQNNGV in the germline V gene. This CDR3 contains 16 residues. V was clipped by 5 bases and J by 1 base; unmatched bases: 10. This specimen was peripheral blood, taken from a patient treated with radiotherapy plus ipilimumab. The chain is built from TRBV11-2 and TRBJ2-5, with TRBD1 matching 7 bases. This receptor was obtained from a human donor with non-small cell lung cancer who had stable disease on radiotherapy plus ipilimumab. The CDR3 loop is CASSVGTAAPQETQYF. CDR3 sequence (DNA): TGTGCCAGCAGCGTCGGGACAGCAGCCCCCCAAGAGACCCAGTACTTC. The complete variable domain, with remaining parts taken from reference TRBV11-2 and TRBJ2-5, reads EAGVAQSPRYKIIEKRQSVAFWCNPISGHATLYWYQQILGQGPKLLIQFQNNGVVDDSQLPKDRFSAERLKGVDSTLKIQPAKLEDSAVYLCASSVGTAAPQETQYFGPGTRLLVL.